The next 21 T cell receptor beta chains were all read from a single sample in a study of T cell repertoires in breast cancer (dated by TCRdb to 2016 to 2017). To analyze paired alpha-beta TCRs of CD8+ T cells, the researchers used an expanded emulsion RT-PCR method with primers covering all TCR V genes. Library creation used emulsion pairing. The instrument was an Illumina MiSeq. Unpaired genes were suppressed by a second nested PCR containing blocking oligos, after which a third nested PCR added Illumina adaptors and barcodes. Through fastp at Q25 and MiXCR, TCRdb rebuilt clones from the public reads, retaining in-frame beta chains. Every CDR3 protein is listed once, alongside the most common genes and DNA of its rows. This sample gives roughly 39,000 distinct CDR3 sequences in total; around 45% of them show up just once. Around three fifths of the sample comes from the top ten. The sample comprised CD8+ T cells. The receptors stem from a pool of human donors with breast cancer or a healthy control (not recorded which).

V usage is TRBV25-1 and J usage is TRBJ1-2; 7 bases line up with TRBD1. The CDR3 runs to 13 residues. CDR1 and CDR2 (germline): MGHDK, SYGVNS. The V gene end was trimmed by 6 bases and the J gene end by 3 bases; junction bases not matched to a gene: 4. CDR3 residues: CASSTGTDYGYTF. The CDR3, as DNA: TGTGCCAGCAGCACCGGGACAGACTATGGCTACACCTTC.

The V gene is TRBV20-1, the J gene TRBJ1-5, with TRBD1 matching 7 bases. CDR3 size: 15 residues. CDR1 is DFQATT and CDR2 is SNEGSKA in the germline V gene (reference sequence). Germline trimming cut 3 bases from V and 1 base from J; bases unmatched to any gene: 6. CDR3 nucleotides: TGCAGTGCTAGCCGGGACAGTTGGAGCAATCAGCCCCAGCATTTT. This gives the protein CSASRDSWSNQPQHF.

The chain couples TRBV20-1 to TRBJ2-7; 7 bases match TRBD2. Germline CDR1 and CDR2: DFQATT and SNEGSKA (reference sequence). The CDR3 is made up of 14 amino acids. V trimming: 0 bases; J trimming: 4 bases; junction bases outside the gene matches: 6. The CDR3 here is CSARDLAGDYEQYF. As DNA, the CDR3 is TGCAGTGCTAGAGATCTGGCGGGAGATTACGAGCAGTACTTC.

This rearrangement joins TRBV27 to TRBJ2-6; D is possibly TRBD1 or TRBD2 (5 bases each). Germline assignment: CDR1 MNHEY and CDR2 SMNVEV (reference sequence). The CDR3 sequence is 15 residues long. V gave up 4 bases and J gave up 7 bases, with 14 bases separating them. The CDR3 reads CASSSMGVGANVLTF. CDR3 coding DNA: TGTGCCAGCAGTTCCATGGGGGTTGGCGCCAACGTCCTGACTTTC.

The rearrangement links TRBV19 to TRBJ1-2; D is unclear. The CDR3 length is 15 residues. Trimming removed 3 bases at V and 2 bases at J, with 13 bases between. Germline CDR1 and CDR2: LNHDA and SQIVND (reference sequence). CDR3 sequence reads: CASSIPMAENYGYTF. The CDR3, as DNA: TGTGCCAGTAGTATCCCTATGGCAGAGAACTATGGCTACACCTTC.

This clonotype has just a few counts. The chain links TRBV27 to TRBJ2-1; the D gene is possibly TRBD2 (6 bases). Germline V lookup: CDR1 MNHEY, CDR2 SMNVEV (reference sequence). The ends were cut back, 7 bases at V and 4 bases at J, with 17 bases in the middle. The CDR3 runs 15 residues. The CDR3 DNA reads TGTGCCAGCAACCCGGACTATCCGGTTTACAATGAGCAGTTCTTC. Translation gives CASNPDYPVYNEQFF.

The chain's CDR3 is CASSDMGAKANVLTF. The CDR3 coding sequence is TGTGCCAGCAGCGATATGGGTGCTAAGGCCAACGTCCTGACTTTC. J is TRBJ2-6 and V is TRBV27, with D hard to call. Looked up from germline, CDR1 is MNHEY and CDR2 is SMNVEV (reference sequence). V shed 6 bases and J shed 6 bases, with 15 bases lying between them. The CDR3 runs 15 residues.

This clonotype was seen more than once but under ten times. The chain combines TRBV12-3 or TRBV12-4 with TRBJ2-3; D tentatively fits TRBD1 or TRBD2 (5 bases each). The ends were cut back, 6 bases at V and 4 bases at J, with 14 bases in the middle. The CDR3 contains 14 residues. The CDR3 nucleotides are TGTGCCAGCAGCCTGGGGGTGGGCGCAGATACGCAGTATTTT. It yields the protein CASSLGVGADTQYF.

Details on this clonotype: An end of the junction differs from the germline gene, which may be a read error. J is TRBJ1-1 and V is TRBV12-3 or TRBV12-4; possible D gene TRBD1, 5 bases. CDR3 length: 12 residues. CDR3 protein: CASSAWGTKAFF. As DNA, the CDR3 is TGTGCCAGCAGCGCATGGGGCACTAAAGCTTTCTTT.

This clonotype was counted many times. V and J are TRBV20-1 and TRBJ1-1; 10 bases are shared with TRBD1. J gave up 5 bases and V 2 bases, and 8 bases lay outside the gene matches. Germline CDR1 reads DFQATT; CDR2 reads SNEGSKA (reference sequence). The CDR3 has 15 residues. CDR3 residues: CSARSDRGPGTEAFF. The CDR3 coding sequence is TGCAGTGCTAGATCTGACAGGGGGCCCGGAACTGAAGCTTTCTTT.

About this clonotype itself: Germline is not matched at one junction end, which may reflect a read error. The CDR3 nucleotides read TGTGCCACCAGCAGAGAGGGGACAGGGGGCTACGGGCAGTACTTC. Its translation is CATSREGTGGYGQYF. This chain joins TRBV15 and TRBJ2-7; TRBD1 aligns across 12 bases. This CDR3 has 15 amino acids. Germline CDR1 reads LNHNV; CDR2 reads YYDKDF (reference sequence).

In this sample, this clonotype turned up a few times. This sequence joins TRBV6-1 and TRBJ2-1; D may be TRBD2 (7 bases). The germline V gene has CDR1 MNHNS and CDR2 SASEGT. The V gene lost 6 bases and the J gene lost 10 bases, with 22 bases spanning the gap. The CDR3 runs to 15 residues. The CDR3 reads CASRLLTGGGGEQFF. As DNA, the CDR3 is TGTGCCAGCAGGCTCTTGACTGGCGGGGGCGGGGAGCAGTTCTTC.

This clonotype was recorded a few times. The chain recombines TRBV12-3 or TRBV12-4 with TRBJ1-2; 11 nucleotides agree with TRBD1. The CDR3 extends over 14 amino acids. The J segment lost 8 bases and the V segment lost 5 bases, leaving 7 bases of the junction unmatched. CDR3 residues: CASSPWTGGLGYTF. Written as DNA, the CDR3 is TGTGCCAGCAGTCCCTGGACAGGGGGCCTCGGCTACACCTTC.

This clonotype turned up a few times. The gene calls are TRBV12-3 or TRBV12-4 and TRBJ2-7; 7 nucleotides match TRBD1. The CDR3 is made up of 13 amino acids. V trimming: 5 bases; J trimming: 6 bases; junction bases outside the gene matches: 7. CDR3: CASSHSTGVEQYF. The CDR3 DNA sequence: TGTGCCAGCAGTCACTCCACAGGGGTCGAGCAGTACTTC.

The chain has TRBV25-1 and TRBJ2-6; D may be TRBD2 (6 bases). The germline CDR1 and CDR2 sequences are MGHDK and SYGVNS. Trimming pared 1 base from V and 0 bases from J, leaving 10 bases between. This CDR3 is built from 17 residues. CDR3 region: CASSESSGHSGANVLTF. The CDR3 coding sequence is TGTGCCAGCAGTGAATCGAGCGGGCACTCTGGGGCCAACGTCCTGACTTTC.

The count of this clonotype is one. The V and J genes are TRBV3-1 and TRBJ2-7, with 8 bases fitting TRBD2. After removal of 2 bases from V and 6 bases from J, the junction contained 6 bases not matched to a gene. The CDR3 has 14 residues. Germline V gives CDR1 LGHDT, CDR2 YNNKEL (reference sequence). CDR3 region: CASSQRGGGGEQYF. In nucleotides, the CDR3 is TGTGCCAGCAGCCAACGGGGGGGCGGTGGCGAGCAGTACTTC.

The rearrangement links TRBV20-1 to TRBJ2-7; D tentatively reads TRBD1 or TRBD2 (7 bases each). V was trimmed by 6 bases and J by 4 bases, leaving 16 bases between them. Germline lookup yields CDR1 DFQATT and CDR2 SNEGSKA (reference sequence). This CDR3 is 13 amino acids long. The CDR3 bases are TGCAGTGCCAGGGGGGGTTCCTCTTACGAGCAGTACTTC. This sequence encodes CSARGGSSYEQYF.

This clonotype has a handful of counts. The chain uses TRBV20-1 and TRBJ1-2; D not certain. This CDR3 has 13 residues. Trimming took off 0 bases at V and 4 bases at J, with 9 bases between the two ends. The germline V gene has CDR1 DFQATT and CDR2 SNEGSKA (reference sequence). The CDR3 nucleotides are TGCAGTGCTAGAGAGGAGGGAGGCTATGGCTACACCTTC. Protein sequence: CSAREEGGYGYTF.

For this clonotype: The conserved closing phenylalanine or tryptophan is absent in this CDR3, likely reflecting a read error. The chain combines TRBV6-2 or TRBV6-3 with TRBJ1-5; 7 nucleotides align to TRBD1. Germline CDR1 and CDR2: MNHEY and SVGEGT. The V and J ends lost 6 bases and 1 base, in that order; junction bases with no gene match: 6. CDR3 length: 15 residues. For the CDR3, the DNA is TGTGCCAGCAGCCGAGACAGGGCCAGCAATCAGCCCCAGCATATT. Residues: CASSRDRASNQPQHI.

The chain carries TRBV7-2 and TRBJ2-7; 14 nucleotides align to TRBD2. CDR3 length equals 15 residues. The V and J ends lost 6 bases and 2 bases, in that order; junction bases with no gene match: 3. In germline, CDR1 is SGHTA, CDR2 FQGNSA. Here the CDR3 reads CASSLGLAGAYEQYF. The DNA of the CDR3 is TGTGCCAGCAGTTTGGGACTAGCGGGAGCCTACGAGCAGTACTTC.

Many counts were recorded for this clonotype. This chain links TRBV6-1 with TRBJ2-7; D not resolved. Looked up from germline, CDR1 is MNHNS and CDR2 is SASEGT. Trimming left V 5 bases short and J 4 bases short, with 9 bases between. This CDR3 is built from 12 residues. CDR3 loop: CASSLKGYEQYF. CDR3 DNA: TGTGCCAGCAGTTTAAAGGGTTACGAGCAGTACTTC.